What follows is one TCR beta chain and its context. The record originates from a study of blood T cell repertoires in COVID-19. Original handling: From reference gene primer amplification, estimates of nucleated cell counts were derived. Assay used: immunoSEQ multiplex PCR; TCRdb lists only in-frame clones, some missing. V, J and clone size reflect that table, while D and trimming were determined from the DNA. The sample has 250,000 to 350,000 clones; around 91% are singletons. The germline CDR1 and CDR2 sequences are SGHVS and FNYEAQ. Unmatched junction bases numbered 7, after V lost 5 bases and J lost 0 bases. The CDR3 sequence is 16 residues long. Individuals drawn from about two dozen US areas were about 18 to 95 years old.

This TCR came from a woman aged 18-29 years with acute COVID-19. The material sequenced was PBMCs or T cells enriched from blood (not recorded which). The V call is TRBV7-6, the J call TRBJ2-3, with TRBD2 matching over 8 bases. The CDR3 is CASSPSGGTSTDTQYF. As DNA, the CDR3 is TGTGCCAGCAGCCCGAGCGGGGGTACTAGCACAGATACGCAGTATTTT.